This T cell receptor (beta chain) was sequenced in a study of shared clonotypes between healthy human individuals. Study results and limitations: Generation probabilities of non-shared clonotypes were lower (relative to those shared by all four donors).

Produced via immunoSEQ multiplex PCR; TCRdb's table is partial and in-frame only. The data show around 580,000 clones, with roughly 98% seen just once and 0.25% to 0.35% held by the top ten. Trimming left V 6 bases short and J 0 bases short, with 12 bases between. Germline CDR1 SNHLY, CDR2 FYNNEI. This CDR3 contains 14 residues. Regarding this clone: No antigen is known for it.

As defined, naive CD8 cells were CD45RO-negative and positively selected for CCR7, with terminally differentiated effector memory CD45RA+ cells excluded. This chain connects TRBV2 to TRBJ2-7; tentatively, D is TRBD1 (5 bases). This TCR was sampled from a man aged 25 to 45 in good health. Sequencing input: naive CD8+ T cells sorted from blood. The chain's CDR3 is CASRDDSSSYEQYF. For the CDR3, the DNA is TGTGCCAGCAGAGACGACAGCTCCTCCTACGAGCAGTACTTC.